This T cell receptor (beta chain) was captured in a study of breast tumors, draining lymph nodes, adjacent tissues. This clonotype was observed at least ten times. TCRdb re-called the multiplex PCR reads through MiXCR, storing one row per CDR3 protein. The table lists 200,000 to 250,000 distinct CDR3 sequences, around 35% of them singletons, with under 4.5% in the top ten. Breast cancer patients provided tissue from their axillary draining lymph nodes. The clonotype originates from a female donor with breast cancer. Some clones in this sample may be carry-over from other donors' samples. Sequencing input: axillary lymph node tissue.

CDR3: CASSPGTGRKGYTF. The CDR3 DNA follows: TGTGCCAGTAGTCCTGGGACAGGGAGGAAAGGCTACACCTTC. The chain is built from TRBV19 and TRBJ1-2, with 9 nucleotides matching TRBD1. The CDR3 totals 14 residues. Trimming at V came to 5 bases and at J to 8 bases, leaving 9 bases not matched to a gene. In germline, CDR1 is LNHDA, CDR2 SQIVND (reference sequence).